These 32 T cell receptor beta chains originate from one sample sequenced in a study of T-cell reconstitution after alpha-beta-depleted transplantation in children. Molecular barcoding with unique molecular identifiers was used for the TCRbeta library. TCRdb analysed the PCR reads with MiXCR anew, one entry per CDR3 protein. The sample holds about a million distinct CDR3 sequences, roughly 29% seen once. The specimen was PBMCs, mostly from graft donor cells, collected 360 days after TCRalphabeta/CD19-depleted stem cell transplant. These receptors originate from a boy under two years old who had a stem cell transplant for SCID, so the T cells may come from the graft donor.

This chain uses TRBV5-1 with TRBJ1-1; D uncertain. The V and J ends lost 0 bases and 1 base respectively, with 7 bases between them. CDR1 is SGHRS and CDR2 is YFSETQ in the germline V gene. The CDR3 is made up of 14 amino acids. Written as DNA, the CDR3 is TGCGCCAGCAGCTTGGCCACTCCGAACACTGAAGCTTTCTTT. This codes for CASSLATPNTEAFF.

The CDR3 DNA reads as TGTGCCAGCAGCGCGAGACCCGACAGGTCCTACGAGCAGTACTTC. It codes for CASSARPDRSYEQYF. The chain combines TRBV9 with TRBJ2-7; weak D call: TRBD1 (6 bases). The ends were cut back, 3 bases at V and 1 base at J, with 14 bases in the middle. Germline values: CDR1 SGDLS, CDR2 YYNGEE. There are 15 residues in the CDR3.

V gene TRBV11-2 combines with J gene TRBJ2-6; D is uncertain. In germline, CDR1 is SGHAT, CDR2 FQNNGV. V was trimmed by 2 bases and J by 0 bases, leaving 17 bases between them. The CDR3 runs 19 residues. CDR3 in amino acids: CASSLILQFRSSGANVLTF. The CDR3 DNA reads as TGTGCCAGCAGCTTAATTTTACAGTTTAGATCCTCTGGGGCCAACGTCCTGACTTTC.

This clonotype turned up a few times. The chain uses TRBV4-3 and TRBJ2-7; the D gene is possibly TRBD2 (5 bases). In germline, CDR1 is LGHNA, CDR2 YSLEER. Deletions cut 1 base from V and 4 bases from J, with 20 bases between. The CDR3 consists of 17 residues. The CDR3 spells CASSQAGTSRNPYEQYF. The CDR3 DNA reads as TGCGCCAGCAGCCAAGCGGGAACTAGTCGGAACCCTTACGAGCAGTACTTC.

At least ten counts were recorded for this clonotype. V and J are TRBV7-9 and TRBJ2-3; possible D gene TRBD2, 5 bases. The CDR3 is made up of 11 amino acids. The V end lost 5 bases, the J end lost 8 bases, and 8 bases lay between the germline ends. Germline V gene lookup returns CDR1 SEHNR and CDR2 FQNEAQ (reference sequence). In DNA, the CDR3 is TGTGCCAGCAGCCCGGGATCTACGCAGTATTTT. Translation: CASSPGSTQYF.

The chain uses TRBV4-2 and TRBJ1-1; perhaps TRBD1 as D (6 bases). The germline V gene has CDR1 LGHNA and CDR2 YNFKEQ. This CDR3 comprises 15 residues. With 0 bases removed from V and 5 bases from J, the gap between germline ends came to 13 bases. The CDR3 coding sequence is TGTGCCAGCAGCCAAGATCGGGGGGCGCGGACTGAAGCTTTCTTT. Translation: CASSQDRGARTEAFF.

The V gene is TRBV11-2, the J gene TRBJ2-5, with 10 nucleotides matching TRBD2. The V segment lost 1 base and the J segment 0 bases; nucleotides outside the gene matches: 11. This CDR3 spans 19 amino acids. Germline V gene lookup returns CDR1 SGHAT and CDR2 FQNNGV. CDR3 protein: CASSLGTRISGGYQETQYF. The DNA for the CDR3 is TGTGCCAGCAGCTTAGGGACGAGGATTAGCGGGGGGTACCAAGAGACCCAGTACTTC.

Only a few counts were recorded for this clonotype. CDR3 in amino acids: CASSLERSRDGYAYEQYF. CDR3 in DNA: TGTGCCAGCAGCTTAGAGCGTAGCCGGGACGGATATGCCTACGAGCAGTACTTC. The rearrangement links TRBV11-2 to TRBJ2-7, with D possibly being TRBD1 or TRBD2 (5 bases each). Per the germline V gene, CDR1 is SGHAT and CDR2 is FQNNGV. Trimming cost V 0 bases and J 2 bases, with 20 bases left between them. CDR3 size: 18 residues.

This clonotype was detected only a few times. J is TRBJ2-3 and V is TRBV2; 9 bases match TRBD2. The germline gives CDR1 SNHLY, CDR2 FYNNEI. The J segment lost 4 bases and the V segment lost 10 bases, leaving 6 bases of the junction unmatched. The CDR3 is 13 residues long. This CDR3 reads CATLTSGADTQYF. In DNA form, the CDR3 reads TGTGCCACCTTGACTAGCGGAGCAGATACGCAGTATTTT.

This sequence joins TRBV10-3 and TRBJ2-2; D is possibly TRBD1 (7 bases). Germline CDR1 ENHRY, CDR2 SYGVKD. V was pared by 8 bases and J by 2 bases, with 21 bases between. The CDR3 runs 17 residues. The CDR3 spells CAILDSCGTANTGELFF. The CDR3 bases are TGTGCCATCCTAGATTCGTGCGGGACAGCTAACACCGGGGAGCTGTTTTTT.

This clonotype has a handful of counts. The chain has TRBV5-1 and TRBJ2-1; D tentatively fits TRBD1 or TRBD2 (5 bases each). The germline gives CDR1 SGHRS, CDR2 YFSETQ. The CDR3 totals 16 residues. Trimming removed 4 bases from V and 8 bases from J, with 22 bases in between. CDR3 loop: CASSLGVVGSGDEQFF. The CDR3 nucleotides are TGCGCCAGCAGCCTGGGGGTAGTAGGAAGTGGGGATGAGCAGTTCTTC.

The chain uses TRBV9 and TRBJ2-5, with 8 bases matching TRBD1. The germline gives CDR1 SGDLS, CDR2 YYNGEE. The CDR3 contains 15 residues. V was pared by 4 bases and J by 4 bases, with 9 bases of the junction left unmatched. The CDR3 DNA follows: TGTGCCAGCAGCCCGACAGGGACAGGAAGAGAGACCCAGTACTTC. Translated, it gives CASSPTGTGRETQYF.

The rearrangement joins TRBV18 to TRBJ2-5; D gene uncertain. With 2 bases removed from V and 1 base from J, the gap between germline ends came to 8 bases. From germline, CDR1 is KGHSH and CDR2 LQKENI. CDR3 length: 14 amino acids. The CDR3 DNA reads TGTGCCAGCTCACCAATGAGCAGCCAAGAGACCCAGTACTTC. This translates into CASSPMSSQETQYF.

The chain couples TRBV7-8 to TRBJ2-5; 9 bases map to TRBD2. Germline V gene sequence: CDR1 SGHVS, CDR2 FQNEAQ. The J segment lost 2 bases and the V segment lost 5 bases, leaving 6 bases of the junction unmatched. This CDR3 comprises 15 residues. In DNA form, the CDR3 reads TGTGCCAGCAGCACAATAGCGGGGGTTCAAGAGACCCAGTACTTC. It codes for CASSTIAGVQETQYF.

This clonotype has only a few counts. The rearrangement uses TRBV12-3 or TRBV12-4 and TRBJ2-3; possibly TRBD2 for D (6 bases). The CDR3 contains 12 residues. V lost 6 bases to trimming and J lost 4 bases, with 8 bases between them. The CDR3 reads CASSGEADTQYF. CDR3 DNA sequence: TGTGCCAGCAGCGGGGAGGCAGATACGCAGTATTTT.

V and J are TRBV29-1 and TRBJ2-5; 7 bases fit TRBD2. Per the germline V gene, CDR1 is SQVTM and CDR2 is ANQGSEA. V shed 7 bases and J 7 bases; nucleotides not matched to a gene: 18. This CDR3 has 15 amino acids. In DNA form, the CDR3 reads TGCAGCGCCGCGGTTGTGGGGGGGTCCTCGGGGACCCAGTACTTC. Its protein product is CSAAVVGGSSGTQYF.

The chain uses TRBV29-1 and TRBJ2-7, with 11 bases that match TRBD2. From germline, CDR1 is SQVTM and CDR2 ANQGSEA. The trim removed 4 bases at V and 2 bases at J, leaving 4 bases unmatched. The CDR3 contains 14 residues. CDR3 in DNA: TGCAGCGTTGTACTAGCGGGGGACACCTACGAGCAGTACTTC. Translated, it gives CSVVLAGDTYEQYF.

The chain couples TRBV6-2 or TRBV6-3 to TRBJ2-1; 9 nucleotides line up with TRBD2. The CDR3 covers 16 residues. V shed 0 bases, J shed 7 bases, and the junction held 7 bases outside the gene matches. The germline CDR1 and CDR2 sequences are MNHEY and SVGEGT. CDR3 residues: CASSYSIGGGANEQFF. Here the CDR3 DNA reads TGTGCCAGCAGTTACTCGATTGGCGGGGGGGCGAATGAGCAGTTCTTC.

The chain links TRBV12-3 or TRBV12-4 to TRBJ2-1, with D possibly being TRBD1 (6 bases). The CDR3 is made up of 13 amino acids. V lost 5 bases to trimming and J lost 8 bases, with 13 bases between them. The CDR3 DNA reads TGTGCCAGCAGTGCTACAGGGAGCGATGAGCAGTTCTTC. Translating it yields CASSATGSDEQFF.

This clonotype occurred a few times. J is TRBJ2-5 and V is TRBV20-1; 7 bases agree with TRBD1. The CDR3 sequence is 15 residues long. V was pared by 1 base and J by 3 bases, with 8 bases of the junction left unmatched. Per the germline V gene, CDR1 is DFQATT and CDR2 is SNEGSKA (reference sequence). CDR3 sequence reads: CSARGRDRRKETQYF. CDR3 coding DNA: TGCAGTGCTAGAGGAAGGGACAGAAGGAAAGAGACCCAGTACTTC.

The CDR3 sequence is CASSLRTGRLPGYTF. CDR3 DNA sequence: TGCGCCAGCAGCTTGCGGACAGGAAGATTGCCTGGCTACACCTTC. The chain employs TRBV5-1 and TRBJ1-2; 7 bases match TRBD1. Germline CDR1 and CDR2: SGHRS and YFSETQ. The CDR3 extends over 15 amino acids. Trimming cost V 1 base and J 7 bases; bases outside gene matches: 10.

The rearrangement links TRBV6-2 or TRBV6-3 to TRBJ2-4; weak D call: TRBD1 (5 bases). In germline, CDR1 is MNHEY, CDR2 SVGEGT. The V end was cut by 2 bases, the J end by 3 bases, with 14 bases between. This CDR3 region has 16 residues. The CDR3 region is CASSYRQGQVKNIQYF. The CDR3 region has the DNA TGTGCCAGCAGTTACCGGCAGGGTCAGGTCAAAAACATTCAGTACTTC.

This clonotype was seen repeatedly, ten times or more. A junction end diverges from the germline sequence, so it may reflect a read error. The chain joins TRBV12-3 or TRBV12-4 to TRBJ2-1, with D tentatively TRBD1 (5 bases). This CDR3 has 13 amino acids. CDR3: CASSLGVYNEQFF. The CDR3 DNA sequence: TGTGCCAGCAGCTTAGGGGTCTACAATGAGCAGTTCTTC.

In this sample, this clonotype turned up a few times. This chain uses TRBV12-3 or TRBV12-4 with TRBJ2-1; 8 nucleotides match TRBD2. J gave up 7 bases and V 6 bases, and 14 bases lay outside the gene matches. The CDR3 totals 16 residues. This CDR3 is CASSPFRGGLFNEQFF. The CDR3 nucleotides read TGTGCCAGCAGCCCCTTCCGGGGGGGCCTTTTTAATGAGCAGTTCTTC.

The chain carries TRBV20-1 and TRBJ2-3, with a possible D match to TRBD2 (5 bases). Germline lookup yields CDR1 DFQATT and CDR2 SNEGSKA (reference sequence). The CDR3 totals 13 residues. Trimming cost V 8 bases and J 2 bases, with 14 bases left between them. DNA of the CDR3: TGCAGTTGGAGGAACTTGATCACAGATACGCAGTATTTT. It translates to CSWRNLITDTQYF.

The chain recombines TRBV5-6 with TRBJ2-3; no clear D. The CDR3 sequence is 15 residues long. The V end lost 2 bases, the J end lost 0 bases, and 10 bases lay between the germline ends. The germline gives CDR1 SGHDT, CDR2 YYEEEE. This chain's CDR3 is CASSFLTSSTDTQYF. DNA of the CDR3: TGTGCCAGCAGCTTTCTGACATCTAGCACAGATACGCAGTATTTT.

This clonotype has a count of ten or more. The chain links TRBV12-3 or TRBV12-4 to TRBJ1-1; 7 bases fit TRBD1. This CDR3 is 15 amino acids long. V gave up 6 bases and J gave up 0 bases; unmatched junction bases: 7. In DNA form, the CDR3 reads TGTGCCAGCAGCCCAAGACAGGGCATGAACACTGAAGCTTTCTTT. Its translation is CASSPRQGMNTEAFF.

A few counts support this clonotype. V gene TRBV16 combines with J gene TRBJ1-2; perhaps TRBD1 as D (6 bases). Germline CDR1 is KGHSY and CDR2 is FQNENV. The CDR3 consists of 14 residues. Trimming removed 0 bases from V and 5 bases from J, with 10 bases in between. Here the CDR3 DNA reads TGTGCCAGCAGCCAATCTGGGGGGCAGTATGGCTACACCTTC. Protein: CASSQSGGQYGYTF.

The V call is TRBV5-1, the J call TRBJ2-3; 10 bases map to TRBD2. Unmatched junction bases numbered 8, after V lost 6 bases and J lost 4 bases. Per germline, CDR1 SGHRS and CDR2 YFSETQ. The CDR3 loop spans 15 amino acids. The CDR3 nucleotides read TGCGCCAGCACCCGAGGGACTAGCGTCGCAGATACGCAGTATTTT. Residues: CASTRGTSVADTQYF.

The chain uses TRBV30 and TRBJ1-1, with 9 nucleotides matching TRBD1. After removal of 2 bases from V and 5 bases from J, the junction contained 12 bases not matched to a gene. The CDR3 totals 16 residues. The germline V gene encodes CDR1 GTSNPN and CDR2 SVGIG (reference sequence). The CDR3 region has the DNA TGTGCCTGGAGTAGCTCGGGACAGGGCCAGATAACTGAAGCTTTCTTT. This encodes CAWSSSGQGQITEAFF.

The CDR3 sequence: CASRETGGGSPLHF. DNA of the CDR3: TGTGCCAGCAGAGAGACAGGGGGTGGTTCACCCCTCCACTTT. The chain couples TRBV12-3 or TRBV12-4 to TRBJ1-6, with TRBD1 matching over 9 bases. The CDR3 is made up of 14 amino acids. V lost 6 bases, J lost 9 bases, and 6 bases stayed unmatched.

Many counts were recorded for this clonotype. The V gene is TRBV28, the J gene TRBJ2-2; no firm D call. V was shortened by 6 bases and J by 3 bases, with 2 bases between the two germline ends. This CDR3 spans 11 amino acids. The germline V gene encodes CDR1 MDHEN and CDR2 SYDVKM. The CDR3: CASRHTGELFF. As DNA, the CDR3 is TGTGCCAGCAGGCACACCGGGGAGCTGTTTTTT.